The clone carrying this T cell receptor (beta chain) came up once. Its antigen is not known. This sample is part of a study of type 1 regulatory T cells. Study in general: T-allo10 is a Tr1-enriched, alloantigen-specific CD4 T cell product made in vitro.

Study-wide findings and caveats: Type 1 regulatory T cells had a more restricted TCR repertoire than non-type 1 regulatory T cells.

TCRdb redid the calling of the reads with MiXCR, one entry per CDR3 protein. The sample includes 70,000 or so distinct CDR3 sequences, about 20% seen only once; the top ten take roughly 8.3%. Trimming took 0 bases from V and 7 from J, leaving 12 bases between them. The CDR3 covers 15 residues. The germline V gene has CDR1 LNHNV and CDR2 YYDKDF (reference sequence). This clonotype was obtained from a human donor in good health. The chain carries TRBV15 and TRBJ2-2; possibly TRBD1 for D (5 bases). The sample taken for sequencing was cultured type 1 regulatory T (Tr1) cells, either the whole culture or a sorted fraction (not recorded which). The CDR3 here is CATSRDRGRSGELFF. CDR3 sequence (DNA): TGTGCCACCAGCAGAGATAGGGGTAGGAGCGGGGAGCTGTTTTTT.